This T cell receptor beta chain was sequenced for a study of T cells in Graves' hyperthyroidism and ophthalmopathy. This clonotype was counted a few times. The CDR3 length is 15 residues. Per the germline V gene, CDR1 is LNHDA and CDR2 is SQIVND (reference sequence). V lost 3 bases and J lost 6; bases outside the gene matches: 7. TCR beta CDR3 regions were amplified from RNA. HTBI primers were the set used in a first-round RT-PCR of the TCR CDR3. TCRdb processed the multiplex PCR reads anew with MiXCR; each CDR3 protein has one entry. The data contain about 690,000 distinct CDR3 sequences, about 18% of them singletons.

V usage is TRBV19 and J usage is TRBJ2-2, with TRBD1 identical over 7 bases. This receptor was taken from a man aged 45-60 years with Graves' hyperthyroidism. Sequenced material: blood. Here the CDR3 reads CASSIGGQGAGELFF. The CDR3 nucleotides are TGTGCCAGTAGTATTGGCGGGCAGGGGGCCGGGGAGCTGTTTTTT.